This TCR beta chain derives from a study of blood T cell repertoires in COVID-19. Looking at the study overall: The United States, Italy and Spain provided the acute and convalescent COVID-19 samples. Sources were T cells, B-cell-depleted T cells, or PBMCs; the material itself was cDNA or gDNA.

As handled by the study authors: By means of reference gene primer amplification, nucleated cell counts were estimated. Libraries were prepared by immunoSEQ multiplex PCR; TCRdb keeps only in-frame clonotypes and omits some of them. V, J and clone size were drawn from that table, and D and trimming were deduced from the DNA. The data contain some 47,000 clones, 90% of them singletons. The CDR3 loop spans 17 amino acids. The V segment lost 2 bases and the J segment 8 bases; nucleotides outside the gene matches: 11. Germline V lookup: CDR1 SNHLY, CDR2 FYNNEI. In this sample, this clone turned up a few times.

The receptor was derived from a man between 65 and 80 years old with acute or convalescent COVID-19. Sequenced: peripheral blood. This chain connects TRBV2 to TRBJ1-4; 10 nucleotides match TRBD1. The CDR3 protein is CASSELTGGVPLEKLFF. The DNA for the CDR3 is TGTGCCAGCAGTGAATTGACAGGGGGCGTCCCGTTGGAAAAACTGTTTTTT.